The rows below give T cell receptor beta chains drawn from one sample of a study of CD8+ T cells in alopecia areata. The data were produced by immunoSEQ multiplex PCR, yet TCRdb's version contains in-frame clones alone and is incomplete. The sample includes around 120,000 clones, about 50% seen only once; the top ten take just over 0.45%. The sequencing used CD4+ T cells sorted from blood, collected at week 4, from a patient treated with tofacitinib. Source of these receptors: a human donor with alopecia areata. The CDR3 runs from the conserved cysteine through the conserved F or W. A D gene is named only where the DNA matches it firmly. Clone size is not always given. Where it is, it says once, few, many or a class for expanded clones.

>TRBJ1-1|.|once|TRBV9
TGTGCCAGCAGCGAAGGGGGAGGGACTGAAGCTTTCTTT
CASSEGGGTEAFF
>TRBJ1-1|.|.|TRBV7-9
TGTGCCAGCAGCTTAGAGGGGAGAACTGAAGCTTTCTTT
CASSLEGRTEAFF
>TRBJ1-5|.|.|TRBV30
TGTGCCTGGAGACAGGGTTGGAATCAGCCCCAGCATTTT
CAWRQGWNQPQHF
>TRBJ2-7|.|few|TRBV10-1
TGCGCCAGCAGCGACTACGAGCAGTACTTC
CASSDYEQYF
>TRBJ1-5|TRBD1|.|TRBV19
TGTGCCAGTAGACTAGACAGGGCGAGCAATCAGCCCCAGCATTTT
CASRLDRASNQPQHF
>TRBJ2-2|.|.|TRBV4-1
TGCGCCAGCAGCCAAGTTCGTGCCAGAGGGCCCGGGGAGCTGTTTTTT
CASSQVRARGPGELFF
>TRBJ1-6|.|.|TRBV11-2
TGTGCCAGCTGTGGGCAGTATAATTCACCCCTCCACTTT
CASCGQYNSPLHF
>TRBJ1-5|.|.|TRBV30
TGTGCCTGGAGTCCGGGGATTCGTCAGCCCCAGCATTTT
CAWSPGIRQPQHF
>TRBJ1-5|TRBD1|.|TRBV29-1
TGCAGCGTTGAGCAGGGGGGCAATCAGCCCCAGCATTTT
CSVEQGGNQPQHF
>TRBJ2-3|TRBD1|.|TRBV7-9
TGTGCCAGCAGAAGGGACAGTTCTAGCACAGATACGCAGTATTTT
CASRRDSSSTDTQYF
>TRBJ1-2|.|.|TRBV29-1
TGCAGCGTCCAAAGGCGGGGAACCAACTATGGCTACACCTTC
CSVQRRGTNYGYTF
>TRBJ2-7|TRBD1|few|TRBV5-8
TGTGCCAGCAGCTTGGACAGGGGGACCCACGAGCAGTACTTC
CASSLDRGTHEQYF
>TRBJ1-2|.|few|TRBV18
TGTGCCAGCTCACCTGGAGGGATGACGGACTATGGCTACACCTTC
CASSPGGMTDYGYTF
>TRBJ2-4|.|few|TRBV29-1
TGCAGCGTTTGGGGTATTGGCAAAAACATTCAGTACTTC
CSVWGIGKNIQYF
>TRBJ2-7|.|many|TRBV6-5
TGTGCCAGCAGTTCGCCTGGGGGAAAGAACGAGCAGTACTTC
CASSSPGGKNEQYF
>TRBJ2-7|TRBD1|many|TRBV5-5
TGTGCCAGCAGCTTGGCGGACAGGGGGCTGGAGCAGTACTTC
CASSLADRGLEQYF
>TRBJ1-5|.|.|TRBV7-8
TGTGCCAGCAGCCTGGGACGGTTCCCTAGCAATCAGCCCCAGCATTTT
CASSLGRFPSNQPQHF
>TRBJ2-7|.|few|TRBV4-2
TGTGCCAGCAGCCAAGGTACAGGGACCTACGAGCAGTACTTC
CASSQGTGTYEQYF
>TRBJ2-3|TRBD2|.|TRBV5-4
TGTGCCAGCAGCTTGGGACTAGCGGTCCTTAGCACAGATACGCAGTATTTT
CASSLGLAVLSTDTQYF
>TRBJ2-5|TRBD1|few|TRBV4-1
TGCGCCAGCAGCCCACAGGGGGCGGAAGAGACCCAGTACTTC
CASSPQGAEETQYF
>TRBJ2-2|TRBD1|.|TRBV29-1
TGCAGCGGCACCGGGACAGGGGGGCAGCGCGACACCGGGGAGCTGTTTTTT
CSGTGTGGQRDTGELFF
>TRBJ2-1|.|few|TRBV6-1
TGTGCCAGCAGTCCTTTAGCGGTTTCCTACAATGAGCAGTTCTTC
CASSPLAVSYNEQFF
>TRBJ1-6|.|.|TRBV27
TGTGCCAGCAGTTGGAGGGAGGGATCACCCCTCCACTTT
CASSWREGSPLHF
>TRBJ1-1|TRBD1|.|TRBV18
TGTGCCAGCTCACCACGGACAGGTTGGACCACTGAAGCTTTCTTT
CASSPRTGWTTEAFF
>TRBJ2-1|TRBD2|.|TRBV4-2
TGTGCCAGCAGCTCTGCTAGCGGGAGCAATGAGCAGTTCTTC
CASSSASGSNEQFF
>TRBJ2-1|.|.|TRBV5-1
TGCGCCAGCAGTCAGGGCTCCTACAATGAGCAGTTCTTC
CASSQGSYNEQFF
>TRBJ2-7|.|.|TRBV15
TGTGCCACCAGCAACCGAGAGCTCCGGGACCTGACCTACGAGCAGTACTTC
CATSNRELRDLTYEQYF
>TRBJ2-7|.|.|TRBV5-1
TGCGCCAGCAGCTTGGGACAAGTCTACGAGCAGTACTTC
CASSLGQVYEQYF
>TRBJ2-7|TRBD1|.|TRBV5-1
TGCGCCAGCAGCTTTGGACAGGGCGGCAACGAGCAGTACTTC
CASSFGQGGNEQYF
>TRBJ1-6|.|once|TRBV30
TGTGCCTGGAGGGGGACATTGCATTTACCCCTCCACTTT
CAWRGTLHLPLHF
>TRBJ2-7|TRBD1|.|TRBV9
TGTGCCAGCAGCCTAGGTCGGACAGGGAGCCACGAGCAGTACTTC
CASSLGRTGSHEQYF
>TRBJ1-5|.|.|TRBV9
TGTGCCAGCAGCGTAGGGGGACTCAGCAATCAGCCCCAGCATTTT
CASSVGGLSNQPQHF
>TRBJ1-2|.|.|TRBV29-1
TGCAGCGTTTTCAGTCTCTATGGCTACACCTTC
CSVFSLYGYTF
>TRBJ1-1|.|once|TRBV29-1
TGCAGCGTTGGGCGTGACGTGAACACTGAAGCTTTCTTT
CSVGRDVNTEAFF
>TRBJ1-4|TRBD1|few|TRBV6-5
TGTGCCAGCAGTTCGGAGAACAGGGGGAATGAAAAACTGTTTTTT
CASSSENRGNEKLFF
>TRBJ2-7|.|.|TRBV7-7
TGTGCCAGCAGCTTATCTGAGGGGCACTCCTACGAGCAGTACTTC
CASSLSEGHSYEQYF
>TRBJ1-1|.|.|TRBV30
TGTGCCTGGTCTACAACAGGGACGCCTGAAGCTTTCTTT
CAWSTTGTPEAFF
>TRBJ2-3|.|few|TRBV6-5
TGTGCCAGCAGTTACGGGGATACGCAGTATTTT
CASSYGDTQYF
>TRBJ1-6|TRBD1|.|TRBV30
TGTGCCTGGAGTCTCCAGGGGGTGTTTTCACCCCTCCACTTT
CAWSLQGVFSPLHF
>TRBJ2-5|.|few|TRBV11-2
TGTGCCAGCAGCTTACTGGCATCGCTAGCGGAGACCCAGTACTTC
CASSLLASLAETQYF
>TRBJ1-5|.|.|TRBV23-1
TGCGCCAGCAGTCAATCGATGGCGATCCATCAGCCCCAGCATTTT
CASSQSMAIHQPQHF
>TRBJ2-3|TRBD2|.|TRBV7-2
TGTGCCAGCAGCCTTTGGACTAGCGGGGATACGCAGTATTTT
CASSLWTSGDTQYF
>TRBJ2-7|.|.|TRBV5-1
TGCGCCAGCAGCACAGCAATCTCCTACGAGCAGTACTTC
CASSTAISYEQYF
>TRBJ1-2|.|.|TRBV30
TGTGCCTGGAGTGTACCGGCAGGAGATGGCTACACCTTC
CAWSVPAGDGYTF
>TRBJ2-7|TRBD1|.|TRBV5-6
TGTGCCAGCAGGGACAGGGCAGGCTACGAGCAGTACTTC
CASRDRAGYEQYF
>TRBJ1-2|TRBD1|.|TRBV18
TGTGCCAGCTCACCACTCTGGGACAGGGTGCCCTATGGCTACACCTTC
CASSPLWDRVPYGYTF
>TRBJ2-7|TRBD2|.|TRBV18
TGTGCCAGCTCACCCTCTACGGGGGGGGGATACGAGCAGTACTTC
CASSPSTGGGYEQYF
>TRBJ1-1|.|.|TRBV5-1
TGCGCCAGCAGCTTGGGAGAAGGCAGAACCAACACTGAAGCTTTCTTT
CASSLGEGRTNTEAFF
>TRBJ1-2|.|.|TRBV4-2
TGTGCCAGCAGCCAGGGGGCAACAGGGCACGGCTACACCTTC
CASSQGATGHGYTF